This T cell receptor beta chain was obtained from a study of blood T cell repertoires in COVID-19 (dated by TCRdb to 2018 to 2020). For the study in its entirety: Samples covering the acute and convalescent phases of COVID-19 were provided by collaborators in the United States, Italy and Spain. A freely available public database, intended as a resource for researchers studying the immune response to SARS-CoV-2, is where the repertoires were released. The prospective study material was composed of cDNA or gDNA derived from T cells, B-cell-depleted T cells, or PBMCs. Where available, HLA class I and class II types were obtained from metadata supplied by the sample provider rather than from assay-based typing. Samples came from the ongoing ImmuneRACE study (first 160 participants) plus 1,254 subjects from 6 global collaborators. The dataset comprised deeply sampled blood TCRbeta repertoires from subjects exposed to, actively infected with, or recovered from COVID-19. A de-identified subject ID, COVID-19 status, age in years and sex were almost always included in the sample metadata. General findings and caveats noted by the study authors: The amount of clinical and demographic metadata varied by source and participant and was provided uncurated.

TCRbeta CDR3 regions were amplified from genomic DNA by means of the immunoSEQ Assay, a bias-controlled multiplex PCR. The paper's data handling went like this. Within the assay, amplification of reference gene primers was used to estimate how many nucleated cells each sample contained. Sequence reads were collapsed and filtered to measure the absolute abundance of every unique TCRbeta CDR3 rearrangement. Productive Simpson clonality was computed per sample as the square root of Simpson's diversity index over productive rearrangements. Sourced from immuneACCESS, this table was stored by TCRdb with only in-frame sequences that have V and J called. A share of the clones is absent; for the studies checked, an unresolved V gene accounts for under half, and the remainder has no known explanation. The V and J calls and clone size come from that table; D and trimming were worked out from the DNA. For this sample there are fewer than 300,000 clones; about 81% appear just once. Together, the top ten hold over 1.3% of the sample.

In Seattle, one collaborating source enrolled patients while the infection was active and tracked those patients longitudinally over the course of disease. Whole blood was collected in K2EDTA tubes by collaborating institutions according to the institutions' own protocols. Collaborator samples were shipped for TCRbeta analysis as frozen whole blood, isolated PBMCs, or DNA extracted from either sample type. Note on this clone: Its antigen has not been determined. No quality values exist for individual bases; no much larger clone is one base distant.

The sequencing sample was made of peripheral blood. This sequence originates from a human donor with COVID-19, enrolled during active disease. The donor label of this sample is uncertain.

This receptor carries the CDR3 CASSYEGHTDSPLHF. The nucleotide sequence is given as TGTGCCAGCAGTTACGAGGGCCACACGGATTCACCCCTCCACTTT. Recombination connected TRBV6-5 to TRBJ1-6; no D gene call is confident. Per the germline V gene, MNHEY is the CDR1 and SVGAGI is the CDR2. The junction carries 13 bases between V and J, which are trimmed by 2 bases and 8 bases respectively. Counted from cysteine to phenylalanine, this CDR3 has 15 amino acids. The sequence is cut down to CDR3 DNA, 45 bases in frame from base 1.